The 16 T cell receptor beta chains below come from one sample, sequenced in a study of Graves' ophthalmopathy and Graves' hyperthyroidism. Researchers took RNA transcripts and amplified TCR beta CDR3 regions from them. RT-PCR in the first round used HTBI primers; a second-round multiplex PCR followed. TCRdb passed the multiplex PCR reads through MiXCR, listing each CDR3 protein once. The sample contains about 230,000 distinct CDR3 sequences, roughly 50% of which appear only once. What was sequenced was peripheral blood. Receptor source: an adult man with Graves' ophthalmopathy.

There are a few counts of this clonotype. The chain has TRBV29-1 and TRBJ2-2; unclear D gene. Trimming shortened V by 4 bases and J by 0 bases, and 9 bases separated the two germline ends. The CDR3 is made up of 14 amino acids. Germline V gene data show CDR1 as SQVTM and CDR2 as ANQGSEA. Here the CDR3 reads CSVGSRTNTGELFF. Here the CDR3 DNA reads TGCAGCGTTGGCTCCAGGACGAACACCGGGGAGCTGTTTTTT.

Note on this clonotype: A junction end diverges from the germline sequence, so it may reflect a read error. V and J are TRBV10-3 and TRBJ2-7; TRBD2 agrees at 8 bases. This CDR3 is 12 amino acids long. Germline CDR1 and CDR2: ENHRY and SYGVKD. The CDR3 DNA reads TGTGCCAGCAGTCCGGGACTAGGGGAGCAGTACTTC. Its protein is CASSPGLGEQYF.

The genes are TRBV14 and TRBJ1-2, with unresolved D. The CDR3 has 15 residues. CDR1 and CDR2 from the germline V gene are SGHDN and FVKESK. V was pared by 0 bases and J by 4 bases, with 12 bases between. CDR3 amino acids: CASSQEDGLSYGYTF. CDR3 bases: TGTGCCAGCAGCCAAGAAGACGGTCTAAGCTATGGCTACACCTTC.

The chain recombines TRBV6-2 or TRBV6-3 with TRBJ2-2; D perhaps matches TRBD1 (6 bases). The V gene lost 2 bases and the J gene lost 5 bases, with 12 bases spanning the gap. Germline V gene data show CDR1 as MNHEY and CDR2 as SVGEGT. This CDR3 has 15 residues. CDR3 protein: CASSYNTGLTGELFF. The CDR3 nucleotides are TGTGCCAGCAGTTACAATACAGGGTTAACCGGGGAGCTGTTTTTT.

This clonotype was seen a few times. The chain has TRBV7-9 and TRBJ2-7, with a weak D call TRBD1 (6 bases). Germline-derived CDR1 and CDR2 are SEHNR and FQNEAQ (reference sequence). The CDR3 runs 15 residues. The V and J ends lost 6 bases and 5 bases respectively, with 20 bases between them. CDR3 amino acids: CASRRNRALGNEQYF. The CDR3 nucleotides read TGTGCCAGCAGACGGAACAGGGCCCTAGGCAACGAGCAGTACTTC.

The chain carries TRBV7-8 and TRBJ1-5; a weak D match, TRBD1 (6 bases). Deletions cut 5 bases from V and 0 bases from J, with 11 bases between. Germline CDR1 SGHVS, CDR2 FQNEAQ. The CDR3 contains 15 residues. The CDR3 loop reads CASSTRDNSNQPQHF. CDR3 nucleotides: TGTGCCAGCAGCACCCGGGACAATAGCAATCAGCCCCAGCATTTT. Based on the CDR3 plus reference TRBV7-8 and TRBJ1-5, the full variable domain is GAGVSQSPRYKVAKRGQDVALRCDPISGHVSLFWYQQALGQGPEFLTYFQNEAQLDKSGLPSDRFFAERPEGSVSTLKIQRTQQEDSAVYLCASSTRDNSNQPQHFGDGTRLSIL.

V gene TRBV5-6 combines with J gene TRBJ2-5; the D is unclear. The germline CDR1 and CDR2 sequences are SGHDT and YYEEEE. Deletions cut 4 bases from V and 0 bases from J, with 7 bases between. This CDR3 is built from 13 residues. CDR3 bases: TGTGCCAGCAGCCTCAGGAACCAAGAGACCCAGTACTTC. Amino acids: CASSLRNQETQYF.

V usage is TRBV20-1 and J usage is TRBJ1-1, with D possibly being TRBD1 (5 bases). The CDR3 covers 13 residues. Germline CDR1 reads DFQATT; CDR2 reads SNEGSKA (reference sequence). CDR3 protein: CSIPRQMNTEAFF. DNA for the CDR3: TGCAGCATACCGAGACAGATGAACACTGAAGCTTTCTTT.

This clonotype was seen repeatedly, ten times or more. This chain joins TRBV29-1 and TRBJ1-5; 7 nucleotides align to TRBD1. Germline trimming cut 4 bases from V and 1 base from J; bases unmatched to any gene: 1. In germline, CDR1 is SQVTM, CDR2 ANQGSEA. The CDR3 is 13 amino acids. The CDR3 is CSVGTGSNQPQHF. CDR3 in DNA: TGCAGCGTTGGGACAGGCAGCAATCAGCCCCAGCATTTT.

This clonotype has just a few counts. The chain recombines TRBV12-3 or TRBV12-4 with TRBJ1-1; possibly TRBD1 for D (6 bases). CDR3 size: 14 residues. Trimming shortened V by 8 bases and J by 3 bases, and 16 bases separated the two germline ends. The CDR3 sequence is CASRKQEGDTEAFF. The CDR3 DNA reads TGTGCCAGCCGAAAGCAAGAGGGGGACACTGAAGCTTTCTTT.

The sample holds a few counts of this clonotype. The chain employs TRBV3-1 and TRBJ1-3; D remains ambiguous. There are 13 residues in the CDR3. V lost 0 bases, J lost 1 base, and 1 base lay in between. Germline CDR1 LGHDT, CDR2 YNNKEL (reference sequence). CDR3 amino acids: CASSQESGNTIYF. The DNA for the CDR3 is TGTGCCAGCAGCCAAGAATCTGGAAACACCATATATTTT.

In DNA form, the CDR3 reads TGTGCCAGCAGCGCAGTCTACACCATATATTTT. Its protein is CASSAVYTIYF. The chain has TRBV9 and TRBJ1-3; no clear D gene. The germline V and J ends were trimmed by 3 bases and 8 bases, with 6 bases remaining between them. The germline CDR1 and CDR2 sequences are SGDLS and YYNGEE. This CDR3 is built from 11 residues.

This chain uses TRBV29-1 with TRBJ2-6; weak D call: TRBD2 (5 bases). V was cut by 1 base and J by 0 bases, with 7 bases left in between. The CDR3 contains 15 residues. In germline, CDR1 is SQVTM, CDR2 ANQGSEA. CDR3 nucleotide sequence: TGCAGCGTTGAAGGAGGGCCCTCTGGGGCCAACGTCCTGACTTTC. Amino acid sequence: CSVEGGPSGANVLTF.

There are a few counts of this clonotype. The V gene is TRBV2, the J gene TRBJ1-5; perhaps TRBD1 as D (5 bases). From germline, CDR1 is SNHLY and CDR2 FYNNEI. The CDR3 length is 14 residues. The V gene lost 7 bases and the J gene lost 5 bases, with 15 bases spanning the gap. This chain's CDR3 is CASMAGRRDQPQHF. The CDR3 DNA follows: TGTGCCAGCATGGCAGGGAGGCGGGATCAGCCCCAGCATTTT.

This sequence joins TRBV9 and TRBJ2-5; 9 bases are a match to TRBD1. Per the germline V gene, CDR1 is SGDLS and CDR2 is YYNGEE. V shed 1 base, J shed 5 bases, and the junction held 9 bases outside the gene matches. CDR3 size: 16 residues. This CDR3 is CASSVTVTGGAETQYF. The CDR3 DNA follows: TGTGCCAGCAGCGTAACTGTAACAGGGGGCGCGGAGACCCAGTACTTC.

V and J are TRBV7-3 and TRBJ2-2; D might be TRBD2 (5 bases). This CDR3 is built from 14 residues. With 9 bases removed from V and 4 bases from J, the gap between germline ends came to 15 bases. The germline V gene has CDR1 SGHTA and CDR2 FQGTGA. CDR3 coding DNA: TGTGCCAGTATTTGGCTAGGGAGCACCGGGGAGCTGTTTTTT. Its protein product is CASIWLGSTGELFF.